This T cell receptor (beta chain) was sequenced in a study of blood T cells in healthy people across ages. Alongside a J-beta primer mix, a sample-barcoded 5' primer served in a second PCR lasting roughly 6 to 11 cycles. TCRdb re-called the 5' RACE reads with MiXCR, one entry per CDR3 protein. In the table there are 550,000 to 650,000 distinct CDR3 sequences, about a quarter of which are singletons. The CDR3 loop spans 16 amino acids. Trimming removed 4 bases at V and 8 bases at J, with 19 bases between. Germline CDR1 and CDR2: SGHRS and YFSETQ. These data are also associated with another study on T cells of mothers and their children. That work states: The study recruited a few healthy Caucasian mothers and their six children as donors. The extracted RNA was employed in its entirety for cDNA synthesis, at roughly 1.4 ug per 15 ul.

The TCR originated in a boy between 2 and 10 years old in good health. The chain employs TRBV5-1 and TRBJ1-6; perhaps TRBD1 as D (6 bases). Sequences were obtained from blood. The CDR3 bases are TGCGCCAGCAGCCCGGGGGGGCGGCAGGCAGATTCACCCCTCCACTTT. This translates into CASSPGGRQADSPLHF.